The clone carrying this TCR beta chain has a count of ten or more. Antigen unknown. The sample belongs to a study of regulatory T cells in long-lasting Graves disease. Regarding time point: newly diagnosed GD, antithyroid drugs for less than 3 months. PBMCs were the source of the RNA used for TCR sequencing. Germline CDR1 reads SGHNT; CDR2 reads YENEEA. V lost 0 bases, J lost 0 bases, and 9 bases lay in between. The CDR3 totals 16 residues. Findings of the study overall: Favoring TRBV28, TRBJ1-2 and TRBJ2-5 was a feature seen in persistent disease.

Arm-PCR of CDR3 regions and iRepertoire HTBI primers were used to build TCR beta libraries. TCRdb re-analysed the multiplex PCR reads in MiXCR, keeping a single row per CDR3 protein. Of about 210,000 distinct CDR3 sequences detected, approximately 18% appear once; the ten largest clones hold about 10%. Separately, the same data were catalogued under a study of T cells in Graves' hyperthyroidism and ophthalmopathy.

This TCR was recovered from a woman aged 25 to 39 with Graves disease. The chain couples TRBV11-3 to TRBJ2-4; D is possibly TRBD1 (6 bases). The sequencing used peripheral blood mononuclear cells (PBMCs), collected at new diagnosis, from a patient treated with antithyroid drugs. The CDR3 spells CASSLEDRVAKNIQYF. In DNA, the CDR3 is TGTGCCAGCAGCTTAGAGGACAGAGTAGCCAAAAACATTCAGTACTTC.